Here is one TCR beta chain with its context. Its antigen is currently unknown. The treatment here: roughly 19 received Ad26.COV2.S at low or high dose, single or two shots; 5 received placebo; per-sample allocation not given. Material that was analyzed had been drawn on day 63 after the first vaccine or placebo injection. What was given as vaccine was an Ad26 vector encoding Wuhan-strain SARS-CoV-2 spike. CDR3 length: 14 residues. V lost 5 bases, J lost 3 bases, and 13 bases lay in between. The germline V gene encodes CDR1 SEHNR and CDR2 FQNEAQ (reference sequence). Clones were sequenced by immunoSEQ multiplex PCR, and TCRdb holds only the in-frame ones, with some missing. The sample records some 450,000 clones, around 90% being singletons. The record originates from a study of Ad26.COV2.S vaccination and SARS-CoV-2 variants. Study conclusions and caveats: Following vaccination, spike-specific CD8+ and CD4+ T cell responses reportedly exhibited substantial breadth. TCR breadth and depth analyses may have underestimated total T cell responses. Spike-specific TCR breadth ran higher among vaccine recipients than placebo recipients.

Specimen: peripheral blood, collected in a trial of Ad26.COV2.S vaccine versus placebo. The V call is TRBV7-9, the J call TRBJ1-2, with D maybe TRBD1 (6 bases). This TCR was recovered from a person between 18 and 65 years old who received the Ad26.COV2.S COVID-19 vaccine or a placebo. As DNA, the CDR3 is TGTGCCAGCAGCACACAGGGAAAAGACTATGGCTACACCTTC. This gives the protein CASSTQGKDYGYTF.